The rows below give T cell receptor beta chains drawn from one sample of a study of T cell responses to AZD1222 COVID-19 vaccine. Profiling relied on immunoSEQ multiplex PCR, and the TCRdb table lists in-frame clones only, not all of them. The data hold more than 85,000 clones, with about 87% observed a single time. Sequenced here: peripheral blood, sampled on day 0 of AZD1222 vaccination. Receptor source: an adult in good health. Both conserved end residues are part of each CDR3. Fields, in order: clone size, V gene, J gene, D gene, CDR3 protein, CDR3 DNA. A D gene is named only where the DNA matches it firmly. The size entry is marked missing in some rows and otherwise reads once, few, many or a size class.

>-|TRBV24-1|TRBJ2-1|TRBD2
CATSDTSGGVYNEQFF
TGTGCCACCAGTGACACTAGCGGGGGAGTCTACAATGAGCAGTTCTTC
>-|TRBV3-1/TRBV3-2|TRBJ1-5|-
CASSQERSKGQPQHF
TGTGCCAGCAGCCAAGAACGGTCGAAGGGGCAGCCCCAGCATTTT
>-|TRBV5-6|TRBJ1-2|-
CASRNWGGNYGYTF
TGTGCCAGCAGAAATTGGGGGGGAAACTATGGCTACACCTTC
>-|TRBV27|TRBJ1-6|TRBD1
CASHITGQGAIGSPLHF
TGTGCCAGCCATATCACGGGACAGGGGGCCATCGGTTCACCCCTCCACTTT
>-|TRBV3-1/TRBV3-2|TRBJ1-1|-
CASSHGFLNTEAFF
TGTGCCAGCAGCCACGGATTCCTTAACACTGAAGCTTTCTTT
>-|TRBV11-2|TRBJ1-1|-
CASSFSASSSEAFF
TGTGCCAGCAGCTTTTCCGCCAGTTCGAGTGAAGCTTTCTTT
>-|TRBV11-3|TRBJ2-3|-
CASSSQQDTQYF
TGTGCCAGCAGCTCCCAGCAAGATACGCAGTATTTT
>-|TRBV9|TRBJ1-5|-
CASGGRNSNQPQHF
TGTGCCAGCGGTGGACGGAATAGCAATCAGCCCCAGCATTTT
>-|TRBV5-1|TRBJ2-7|TRBD1
CASSLTGDTTYEQYF
TGCGCCAGCAGCTTGACAGGGGACACGACCTACGAGCAGTACTTC
>once|TRBV27|TRBJ2-7|TRBD2
CASSLGTSYEQYF
TGTGCCAGCAGTCTCGGGACTAGCTACGAGCAGTACTTC
>-|TRBV24-1|TRBJ2-7|-
CATSDQGRTPYEQYF
TGTGCCACCAGTGACCAGGGAAGGACTCCCTACGAGCAGTACTTC
>-|TRBV28|TRBJ2-7|TRBD2
CASSSWRGVYEQYF
TGTGCCAGCAGTTCGTGGCGGGGGGTCTACGAGCAGTACTTC
>-|TRBV28|TRBJ1-1|-
CASSYFGVINGEAFF
TGTGCCAGCAGTTATTTCGGGGTAATTAATGGTGAAGCTTTCTTT
>few|TRBV18|TRBJ1-1|TRBD1
CASSPRRTGNTEAFF
TGTGCCAGCTCACCAAGGAGGACAGGGAACACTGAAGCTTTCTTT
>-|TRBV6-1|TRBJ1-1|TRBD1
CASSDPGQGRGTEAFF
TGTGCCAGCAGTGATCCGGGACAGGGTAGGGGCACTGAAGCTTTCTTT
>-|TRBV6-2/TRBV6-3|TRBJ1-5|TRBD1
CASSYGGGGLYSNQPQHF
TGTGCCAGCAGTTACGGAGGAGGGGGCCTATATAGCAATCAGCCCCAGCATTTT
>-|TRBV3-1/TRBV3-2|TRBJ2-7|TRBD1
CASSFFPGTELYEQYF
TGTGCCAGCAGTTTCTTCCCCGGGACAGAGCTCTACGAGCAGTACTTC
>-|TRBV5-4|TRBJ1-1|-
CASSLGWSGNTEAFF
TGTGCCAGCAGCTTGGGCTGGTCAGGGAACACTGAAGCTTTCTTT
>-|TRBV7-2|TRBJ1-2|-
CASRPPGYGYTF
TGTGCCAGCAGGCCCCCAGGGTATGGCTACACCTTC
>-|TRBV3-1/TRBV3-2|TRBJ1-6|TRBD1
CASSPARTGNSPLHF
TGTGCCAGCAGCCCGGCAAGGACAGGGAATTCACCCCTCCACTTT
>-|TRBV4-1|TRBJ2-7|-
CASSELPGPPYEQYF
TGCGCCAGCAGCGAACTACCGGGACCTCCTTACGAGCAGTACTTC
>-|TRBV28|TRBJ1-2|-
CASSLIRERSSGYTF
TGTGCCAGCAGTTTGATCCGGGAGCGGAGTTCTGGCTACACCTTC
>-|TRBV7-9|TRBJ1-1|TRBD1
CASSSGQGENTEAFF
TGTGCCAGCAGCTCTGGACAGGGGGAGAACACTGAAGCTTTCTTT
>-|TRBV7-2|TRBJ2-6|-
CASSTIFPLSSGANVLTF
TGTGCCAGCAGCACCATCTTCCCCCTGAGCTCTGGGGCCAACGTCCTGACTTTC